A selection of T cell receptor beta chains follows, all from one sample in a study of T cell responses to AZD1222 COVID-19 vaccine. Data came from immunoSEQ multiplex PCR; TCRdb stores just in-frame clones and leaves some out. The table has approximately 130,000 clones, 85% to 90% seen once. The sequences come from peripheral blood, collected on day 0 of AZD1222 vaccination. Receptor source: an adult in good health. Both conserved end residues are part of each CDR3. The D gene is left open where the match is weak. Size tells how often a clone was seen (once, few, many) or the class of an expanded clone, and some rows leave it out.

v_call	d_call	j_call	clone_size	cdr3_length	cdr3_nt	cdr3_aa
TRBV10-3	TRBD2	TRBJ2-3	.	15	TGTGCCATCAGCAAGACTAGCGGGGGCCCAGATACGCAGTATTTT	CAISKTSGGPDTQYF
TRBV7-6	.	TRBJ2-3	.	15	TGTGCCAGCAGCTTATCTCGAGGGGTTCGGGATACGCAGTATTTT	CASSLSRGVRDTQYF
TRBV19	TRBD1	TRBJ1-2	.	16	TGTGCCAGTAGCCGGACAGGGGAGGGCCTTAACTATGGCTACACCTTC	CASSRTGEGLNYGYTF
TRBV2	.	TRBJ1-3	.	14	TGTGCCAGCGGGCAGGCAGGCAGAGGAAACACCATATATTTT	CASGQAGRGNTIYF
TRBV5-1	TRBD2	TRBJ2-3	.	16	TGCGCCAGCAGCTTCTCCACGGGGGGTGTTACAGATACGCAGTATTTT	CASSFSTGGVTDTQYF
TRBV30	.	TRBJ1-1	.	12	TGTGCCTGGAGTGTATTGAACACTGAAGCTTTCTTT	CAWSVLNTEAFF
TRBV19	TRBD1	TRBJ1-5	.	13	TGTGCCAGTTACCACAGGGGTTATCAGCCCCAGCATTTT	CASYHRGYQPQHF
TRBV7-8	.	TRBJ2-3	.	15	TGTGCCAGCAGCCCGGACCTGTCAGTGGCAGATACGCAGTATTTT	CASSPDLSVADTQYF
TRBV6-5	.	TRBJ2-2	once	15	TGTGCCAGCAGTTACCTCTCTGGGAACACCGGGGAGCTGTTTTTT	CASSYLSGNTGELFF
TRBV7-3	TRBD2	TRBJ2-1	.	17	TGTGCCAGCAGCTCCCTGGGTCTAGCGGGGTACTACAATGAGCAGTTCTTC	CASSSLGLAGYYNEQFF
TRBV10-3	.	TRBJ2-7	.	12	TGTGCCATCAGTGACGGATCCTACGAGCAGTACTTC	CAISDGSYEQYF
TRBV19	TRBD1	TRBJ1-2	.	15	TGTGCCAGTAGTACGACAGGGGGCGGAATAGGTGGCTACACCTTC	CASSTTGGGIGGYTF